In its sample, the clone carrying this T cell receptor (beta chain) was seen a few times. What it recognizes is unknown. The record originates from a study of T-cell memory formation after mild COVID-19. Study results and caveats: Clones that got smaller from day 15 to 85 had even CD4/CD8, while clones growing later tipped toward CD4+. CD4+ contracting clones were found mainly in CM and EM, and CD8+ ones in EMRA.

CDR1 and CDR2 from the germline V gene are SGDLS and YYNGEE. The CDR3 is 14 amino acids. Trimming shortened V by 0 bases and J by 5 bases, and 11 bases separated the two germline ends. The TCR alpha and TCR beta cDNA libraries, bearing sample barcodes and UMIs, were generated by 5'RACE using constant-segment primers. In TCRdb, the 5' RACE reads were re-called with MiXCR into one record per CDR3 protein. The data contain roughly 310,000 distinct CDR3 sequences, roughly 15% of them singletons. J is TRBJ2-5 and V is TRBV9; D possibly corresponds to TRBD2 (7 bases). Input material: PBMCs or a T cell subset sorted from them (not recorded which). This TCR came from a man aged 18 to 30 who had mild COVID-19 (a few samples of this study predate the infection). Cell type and time point are not known. CDR3 in amino acids: CASSVAQGGETQYF. CDR3 nucleotide sequence: TGTGCCAGCAGCGTAGCACAGGGAGGGGAGACCCAGTACTTC. Full variable domain (outside the CDR3, taken from reference TRBV9 and TRBJ2-5): DSGVTQTPKHLITATGQRVTLRCSPRSGDLSVYWYQQSLDQGLQFLIQYYNGEERAKGNILERFSAQQFPDLHSELNLSSLELGDSALYFCASSVAQGGETQYFGPGTRLLVL.